These 9 T cell receptor beta chains came from one sample sequenced in a study of blood T cells in healthy people across ages. Primers used in a second PCR of roughly 7 to 12 cycles were a sample-barcoded 5' primer and a J-beta primer mix. TCRdb ran MiXCR on the 5' RACE reads and lists one entry per CDR3 protein. The sample carries over a million distinct CDR3 sequences, roughly a quarter recorded once. These data are also associated with another study on T cells of mothers and their children.

Sequenced: blood. The receptor source for this set is a girl aged 2-15 years in good health.

The sample holds a few counts of this clonotype. The chain links TRBV10-3 to TRBJ2-1; weak D call: TRBD2 (6 bases). The CDR3 is 14 residues long. Germline V gene lookup returns CDR1 ENHRY and CDR2 SYGVKD. V shed 0 bases and J shed 4 bases, with 7 bases lying between them. The CDR3 is CAISESGTYNEQFF. CDR3 DNA sequence: TGTGCCATCAGTGAGTCTGGGACTTACAATGAGCAGTTCTTC.

This clonotype was seen more than once but under ten times. The V call is TRBV29-1, the J call TRBJ2-5; 9 positions agree with TRBD2. V shed 6 bases and J 3 bases; nucleotides not matched to a gene: 5. This CDR3 has 13 amino acids. Per the germline V gene, CDR1 is SQVTM and CDR2 is ANQGSEA. CDR3 sequence (DNA): TGCAGCGTCCCCGCGGGGGGGGAAGAGACCCAGTACTTC. It codes for CSVPAGGEETQYF.

This clonotype was counted between two and nine times. The V gene is TRBV25-1, the J gene TRBJ1-2, with a possible D match to TRBD1 (5 bases). Trimming took off 6 bases at V and 8 bases at J, with 19 bases between the two ends. In germline, CDR1 is MGHDK, CDR2 SYGVNS. The CDR3 has 14 residues. CDR3 region: CASRPPGGQGGYTF. The CDR3 DNA follows: TGTGCCAGCAGACCCCCGGGAGGACAAGGCGGCTACACCTTC.

The chain uses TRBV20-1 and TRBJ2-7, with 9 bases aligning to TRBD2. V lost 0 bases, J lost 1 base, and 7 bases stayed unmatched. CDR1 DFQATT and CDR2 SNEGSKA come from the germline V gene (reference sequence). This CDR3 is built from 16 residues. CDR3 amino acids: CSARDPRAGGSYEQYF. Here the CDR3 DNA reads TGCAGTGCTAGAGATCCCCGAGCGGGGGGTTCCTACGAGCAGTACTTC.

This clonotype showed up just a few times. CDR3 DNA sequence: TGTGCCACAGCAGACTACCCTGACGAGCAGTACTTC. It encodes CATADYPDEQYF. The rearrangement links TRBV15 to TRBJ2-7; weak D call: TRBD2 (5 bases). Trimming shortened V by 9 bases and J by 5 bases, and 14 bases separated the two germline ends. CDR3 length: 12 residues. The germline V gene encodes CDR1 LNHNV and CDR2 YYDKDF (reference sequence). The entire variable domain, with the rest obtained from reference TRBV15 and TRBJ2-7, is as follows: DAMVIQNPRYQVTQFGKPVTLSCSQTLNHNVMYWYQQKSSQAPKLLFHYYDKDFNNEADTPDNFQSRRPNTSFCFLDIRSPGLGDTAMYLCATADYPDEQYFGPGTRLTVT.

The rearrangement uses TRBV5-1 and TRBJ2-3; D may be TRBD2 (6 bases). The V end lost 6 bases, the J end lost 7 bases, and 18 bases lay between the germline ends. CDR3 length: 14 residues. Germline-derived CDR1 and CDR2 are SGHRS and YFSETQ. CDR3 protein: CASNPGESHNTQYF. The CDR3 nucleotides read TGCGCCAGCAATCCGGGAGAGTCGCATAATACGCAGTATTTT.

This sequence joins TRBV20-1 and TRBJ1-1, with D possibly TRBD1 on 5 matching bases. This CDR3 has 14 residues. V lost 6 bases to trimming and J lost 4 bases, with 18 bases between them. CDR1 is DFQATT, CDR2 SNEGSKA, per germline (reference sequence). Here the CDR3 reads CSASRPGAGTEAFF. CDR3 nucleotides: TGCAGTGCCTCCCGCCCCGGGGCGGGCACTGAAGCTTTCTTT.

The CDR3 DNA is TGTGCCAGCAGCCGCGTCCCACAGGGGATTCCCTACGAGCAGTACTTC. Protein product: CASSRVPQGIPYEQYF. This chain connects TRBV12-3 or TRBV12-4 to TRBJ2-7; 7 bases map to TRBD1. V shed 6 bases and J 2 bases; nucleotides not matched to a gene: 13. CDR3 length: 16 residues.

V gene TRBV12-3 or TRBV12-4 combines with J gene TRBJ2-3, with D hard to call. The germline V and J ends were trimmed by 5 bases and 6 bases, with 15 bases remaining between them. This CDR3 is built from 14 residues. The CDR3 is CASSALPQMDTQYF. The CDR3 DNA reads TGTGCCAGCAGTGCCCTCCCACAGATGGATACGCAGTATTTT.